A single sample is the source of the 26 T cell receptor beta chains below, sequenced in a study of T cell responses to AZD1222 COVID-19 vaccine. Sequenced by immunoSEQ multiplex PCR; TCRdb stores in-frame clones only, minus some. The table has 130,000 or so clones, around 94% seen once; the top ten hold over 1.5%. Sample: peripheral blood, taken on day 0 of AZD1222 vaccination. Receptor source: an adult in good health.

V is TRBV19 and J is TRBJ1-2; D is perhaps TRBD1 (5 bases). CDR3 size: 15 residues. With 5 bases removed from V and 5 bases from J, the gap between germline ends came to 18 bases. CDR1 is LNHDA, CDR2 SQIVND, per germline (reference sequence). CDR3 amino acids: CASSFFEDSKYGYTF. Written as DNA, the CDR3 is TGTGCCAGTAGTTTCTTTGAAGACAGCAAGTATGGCTACACCTTC. The full variable domain, rest sourced from reference TRBV19 and TRBJ1-2, is DGGITQSPKYLFRKEGQNVTLSCEQNLNHDAMYWYRQDPGQGLRLIYYSQIVNDFQKGDIAEGYSVSREKKESFPLTVTSAQKNPTAFYLCASSFFEDSKYGYTFGSGTRLTVV.

This clone was observed a few times. The chain recombines TRBV6-5 with TRBJ1-2; D is uncertain. Trimming removed 8 bases from V and 2 bases from J, with 9 bases in between. This CDR3 spans 12 amino acids. CDR1 and CDR2 from the germline V gene are MNHEY and SVGAGI. This CDR3 is CASGTVNYGYTF. The CDR3 DNA is TGTGCCAGCGGCACAGTCAACTATGGCTACACCTTC.

The V call is TRBV7-8, the J call TRBJ1-2; TRBD1 agrees at 8 bases. V lost 8 bases and J lost 4; bases outside the gene matches: 6. Looked up from germline, CDR1 is SGHVS and CDR2 is FQNEAQ. This CDR3 contains 13 residues. CDR3 sequence: CASSGTGRYGYTF. In DNA form, the CDR3 reads TGTGCCAGCTCTGGGACAGGCCGCTATGGCTACACCTTC.

Of note for this clone: The sample carries other DNA sequences with the same CDR3. The V and J genes are TRBV18 and TRBJ1-1, with a weak D call TRBD1 (5 bases). CDR3 size: 13 residues. V lost 2 bases and J lost 1, with 5 bases in between. CDR1 is KGHSH and CDR2 is LQKENI in the germline V gene. CDR3 in DNA: TGTGCCAGCTCACCAGGGGGGAACACTGAAGCTTTCTTT. As protein: CASSPGGNTEAFF.

The chain couples TRBV29-1 to TRBJ1-2; D is perhaps TRBD1 (6 bases). Trimming left V 7 bases short and J 8 bases short, with 23 bases between. Germline V gene lookup returns CDR1 SQVTM and CDR2 ANQGSEA. The CDR3 extends over 14 amino acids. CDR3 sequence reads: CSAIPVRGQGGYTF. As DNA, the CDR3 is TGCAGCGCAATTCCGGTCCGGGGGCAAGGAGGCTACACCTTC.

V is TRBV4-1 and J is TRBJ1-2; D is possibly TRBD1 (5 bases). V lost 6 bases to trimming and J lost 2 bases, with 13 bases between them. Germline CDR1 and CDR2: MGHRA and YSYEKL. The CDR3 consists of 14 residues. Written as DNA, the CDR3 is TGCGCCAGCAGTTGGGGCCCTCCCAACTATGGCTACACCTTC. The encoded protein is CASSWGPPNYGYTF.

V is TRBV4-3 and J is TRBJ2-5; TRBD2 matches at 8 bases. Germline V CDR1 and CDR2: LGHNA, YSLEER. Trimming at V came to 0 bases and at J to 1 base, leaving 1 base not matched to a gene. The CDR3 consists of 15 residues. The CDR3, as DNA: TGCGCCAGCAGCCAAGAACGGGGGGGCCAAGAGACCCAGTACTTC. Protein: CASSQERGGQETQYF.

The chain joins TRBV19 to TRBJ1-6; 8 bases line up with TRBD1. CDR1 is LNHDA and CDR2 is SQIVND in the germline V gene (reference sequence). The CDR3 contains 18 residues. Trimming removed 6 bases from V and 0 bases from J; junction bases left unmatched: 10. CDR3 amino acids: CASSGQGPSASYNSPLHF. The DNA of the CDR3 is TGTGCCAGTAGCGGACAGGGACCCTCGGCCTCCTATAATTCACCCCTCCACTTT. Filled out from reference TRBV19 and TRBJ1-6, the complete variable domain reads DGGITQSPKYLFRKEGQNVTLSCEQNLNHDAMYWYRQDPGQGLRLIYYSQIVNDFQKGDIAEGYSVSREKKESFPLTVTSAQKNPTAFYLCASSGQGPSASYNSPLHFGNGTRLTVT.

The chain uses TRBV18 and TRBJ2-1, with 7 bases fitting TRBD2. Trimming at V came to 3 bases and at J to 4 bases, leaving 18 bases not matched to a gene. Germline CDR1 and CDR2: KGHSH and LQKENI. The CDR3 consists of 19 residues. CDR3 protein: CASSPYEGGPRNLYNEQFF. In DNA form, the CDR3 reads TGTGCCAGCTCACCGTACGAGGGAGGGCCCAGAAACCTATACAATGAGCAGTTCTTC. Full variable domain (outside the CDR3, taken from reference TRBV18 and TRBJ2-1): NAGVMQNPRHLVRRRGQEARLRCSPMKGHSHVYWYRQLPEEGLKFMVYLQKENIIDESGMPKERFSAEFPKEGPSILRIQQVVRGDSAAYFCASSPYEGGPRNLYNEQFFGPGTRLTVL.

V usage is TRBV6-2 or TRBV6-3 and J usage is TRBJ2-7; TRBD1 agrees at 8 bases. The CDR3 extends over 13 amino acids. Trimming at V came to 6 bases and at J to 2 bases, leaving 3 bases not matched to a gene. The V gene's germline CDR1 is MNHEY and CDR2 SVGEGT. The CDR3 spells CASSRTGTYEQYF. CDR3 nucleotide sequence: TGTGCCAGCAGCAGGACAGGGACCTACGAGCAGTACTTC.

This clone was recorded only once. The V gene is TRBV9, the J gene TRBJ1-1; a possible D gene is TRBD1 (5 bases). Deletions cut 0 bases from V and 2 bases from J, with 8 bases between. Germline values: CDR1 SGDLS, CDR2 YYNGEE. This CDR3 comprises 14 residues. CDR3 nucleotides: TGTGCCAGCAGCGTAGGGGGCTTCAACACTGAAGCTTTCTTT. It codes for CASSVGGFNTEAFF.

This sequence joins TRBV4-1 and TRBJ2-2; D is possibly TRBD1 or TRBD2 (6 bases each). The CDR3 is made up of 16 amino acids. Germline assignment: CDR1 MGHRA and CDR2 YSYEKL. The V end lost 1 base, the J end lost 4 bases, and 13 bases lay between the germline ends. CDR3 sequence (DNA): TGCGCCAGCAGCCAAGGGTCCGGGGGCCTCACCGGGGAGCTGTTTTTT. Amino acids: CASSQGSGGLTGELFF.

The V and J genes are TRBV30 and TRBJ1-5; a weak D match, TRBD1 (5 bases). Germline CDR1 and CDR2: GTSNPN and SVGIG (reference sequence). With 2 bases removed from V and 1 base from J, the gap between germline ends came to 6 bases. This CDR3 is 13 amino acids long. CDR3 amino acids: CAWSRGSNQPQHF. CDR3 in DNA: TGTGCCTGGAGTAGGGGCAGCAATCAGCCCCAGCATTTT.

V and J are TRBV3-1 (or the pseudogene TRBV3-2) and TRBJ2-1; 7 bases are a match to TRBD1. The junction had 10 bases not matched to a gene; V was cut back by 5 bases and J by 12 bases. The CDR3 consists of 13 residues. CDR1 is LGHDT and CDR2 is YNNKEL in the germline V gene (reference sequence). The CDR3 reads CASSTGRDSGQFF. CDR3 coding DNA: TGTGCCAGCAGCACGGGCAGGGACAGTGGGCAGTTCTTC.

This chain links TRBV7-9 with TRBJ1-3; D is perhaps TRBD1 (6 bases). The V gene's germline CDR1 is SEHNR and CDR2 FQNEAQ (reference sequence). Trimming cost V 5 bases and J 4 bases, with 15 bases left between them. The CDR3 spans 15 residues. The CDR3 protein is CASSRAGTSGNTIYF. The CDR3 DNA reads as TGTGCCAGCAGCCGAGCCGGGACATCCGGAAACACCATATATTTT.

In its sample, this clone was seen once. The V and J genes are TRBV9 and TRBJ2-1; 10 nucleotides agree with TRBD1. Germline trimming cut 4 bases from V and 0 bases from J; bases unmatched to any gene: 4. Germline lookup yields CDR1 SGDLS and CDR2 YYNGEE. The CDR3 runs 16 residues. The CDR3 DNA follows: TGTGCCAGCAGCCCTCGGACAGGGGGCTCCTACAATGAGCAGTTCTTC. Its translation is CASSPRTGGSYNEQFF.

This clone was found a few times. This chain connects TRBV25-1 to TRBJ1-5; 7 bases are a match to TRBD1. Germline V CDR1 and CDR2: MGHDK, SYGVNS. CDR3 length: 13 amino acids. The V gene end was trimmed by 6 bases and the J gene end by 2 bases; junction bases not matched to a gene: 1. The CDR3 here is CASSQGGNQPQHF. The CDR3 nucleotides read TGTGCCAGCAGCCAGGGGGGCAATCAGCCCCAGCATTTT. Looking up the rest from reference TRBV25-1 and TRBJ1-5 gives the full variable domain: EADIYQTPRYLVIGTGKKITLECSQTMGHDKMYWYQQDPGMELHLIHYSYGVNSTEKGDLSSESTVSRIRTEHFPLTLESARPSHTSQYLCASSQGGNQPQHFGDGTRLSIL.

A single count supports this clone. The rearrangement uses TRBV4-1 and TRBJ1-2; 9 nucleotides line up with TRBD1. The CDR3 has 16 residues. Germline V gene sequence: CDR1 MGHRA, CDR2 YSYEKL. V lost 5 bases to trimming and J lost 1 base; unmatched junction nucleotides: 8. DNA for the CDR3: TGCGCCAGCAGCAAAGGGACAGGGAGAGGTAACTATGGCTACACCTTC. Translating it yields CASSKGTGRGNYGYTF.

The V and J genes are TRBV4-2 and TRBJ1-2; D is undetermined. Germline lookup yields CDR1 LGHNA and CDR2 YNFKEQ. Trimming took off 0 bases at V and 7 bases at J, with 15 bases between the two ends. CDR3 length: 15 amino acids. The DNA for the CDR3 is TGTGCCAGCAGCCAAGATGTGACCCGAGGGTCTGGCTACACCTTC. This gives the protein CASSQDVTRGSGYTF.

The J gene is TRBJ1-6, the V gene TRBV10-3; 9 nucleotides match TRBD1. Trimming removed 8 bases from V and 7 bases from J; junction bases left unmatched: 6. CDR1 and CDR2 from the germline V gene are ENHRY and SYGVKD. The CDR3 consists of 14 residues. The CDR3 DNA follows: TGTGCCATCCGAGAGGGGACAGGGAATTCACCCCTCCACTTT. This translates into CAIREGTGNSPLHF.

The genes are TRBV11-3 and TRBJ1-4; D is uncertain. Per the germline V gene, CDR1 is SGHNT and CDR2 is YENEEA. V gave up 5 bases and J gave up 0 bases, with 10 bases separating them. The CDR3 has 15 residues. For the CDR3, the DNA is TGTGCCAGCAGCGATCGGAGGGCAACTAATGAAAAACTGTTTTTT. This codes for CASSDRRATNEKLFF.

The rearrangement links TRBV5-1 to TRBJ2-3, with 10 nucleotides matching TRBD1. The length of the CDR3 is 15 residues. The V segment lost 3 bases and the J segment 2 bases; nucleotides outside the gene matches: 3. Germline V gene data show CDR1 as SGHRS and CDR2 as YFSETQ. This CDR3 is CASSWGQGITDTQYF. The CDR3 DNA follows: TGCGCCAGCAGCTGGGGACAGGGGATCACAGATACGCAGTATTTT.

The V call is TRBV5-5, the J call TRBJ2-1; TRBD2 matches 7 bases. This CDR3 has 13 residues. Germline V lookup: CDR1 SGHKS, CDR2 YYEKEE (reference sequence). Trimming at V came to 2 bases and at J to 9 bases, leaving 5 bases not matched to a gene. The CDR3 DNA follows: TGTGCCAGCAGCTTTGATTGGGGGGGTGAGCAGTTCTTC. Translated, it gives CASSFDWGGEQFF.

The genes are TRBV11-2 and TRBJ2-5; 13 positions match TRBD2. This CDR3 has 15 amino acids. Trimming removed 5 bases from V and 1 base from J; junction bases left unmatched: 1. Looked up from germline, CDR1 is SGHAT and CDR2 is FQNNGV. CDR3 nucleotide sequence: TGTGCCAGCAGCCGGACTAGCGGGAGCCAAGAGACCCAGTACTTC. Protein sequence: CASSRTSGSQETQYF.

The chain carries TRBV19 and TRBJ2-1; TRBD2 agrees at 9 bases. The ends lost 5 bases at V and 7 bases at J; junction bases unmatched: 9. CDR3 length: 15 amino acids. CDR1 and CDR2 (germline): LNHDA, SQIVND (reference sequence). CDR3 protein: CASSAASGMWNEQFF. The CDR3 DNA reads as TGTGCCAGTAGTGCCGCTAGCGGGATGTGGAATGAGCAGTTCTTC. Filled out from reference TRBV19 and TRBJ2-1, the complete variable domain reads DGGITQSPKYLFRKEGQNVTLSCEQNLNHDAMYWYRQDPGQGLRLIYYSQIVNDFQKGDIAEGYSVSREKKESFPLTVTSAQKNPTAFYLCASSAASGMWNEQFFGPGTRLTVL.

The V gene is TRBV30, the J gene TRBJ1-1, with 12 nucleotides matching TRBD1. The CDR3 loop spans 14 amino acids. Germline assignment: CDR1 GTSNPN and CDR2 SVGIG (reference sequence). The junction had 8 bases not matched to a gene; V was cut back by 2 bases and J by 10 bases. In DNA, the CDR3 is TGTGCCTGGAGTAACCGGGACAGGGGGCGGTTAGCTTTCTTT. The encoded protein is CAWSNRDRGRLAFF.